The entry below gives a single TCR beta chain sequence along with its context. No cognate antigen has been identified for it. No much larger clone exists at a distance of one base, and base qualities are not known. Libraries came from 5' RACE. Reads for this sample came from an Illumina HiSeq 2500. A second PCR of roughly 6 to 11 cycles was performed with a sample-barcoded 5' primer and a J-beta primer mix. Each TCR beta cDNA molecule received a unique molecular identifier from a template-switch 5' adaptor carrying 12 random nucleotides. Each sample yielded at least 2.5 million CDR3-containing paired-end reads. All of the RNA was converted into first-strand cDNA using the Mint cDNA synthesis kit, with a TRBC-specific oligonucleotide serving as the primer. All cDNA was treated with uracil-DNA glycosylase and then went through a first 18-cycle PCR with the universal primers M1SS and BC2_uni_R. Turning to the authors' computational methods: Each sample was normalized by randomly selecting 1 million high-quality reads, each carrying a distinct molecular identifier. Instead of being binned into consensus sequences, reads with shared molecular identifiers were discarded. MiTCR, set to a Q25 quality threshold and the strictest error-elimination algorithm, was used for CDR3 identification, clonotype clustering and error correction. Lower-bound total TCR beta diversity was estimated with a nonparametric unseen species model using Euler transformation. The public reads were run again by TCRdb, first through fastp at Q25 and then through MiXCR, and only productive beta chains were kept. Identical CDR3 proteins give one entry, which carries the most common genes and DNA. The V and J calls reflect TCRdb's pipeline rather than the authors' work. Across this sample there are over 1,500,000 distinct CDR3 sequences, with about 50% seen only once. The leading ten clones occupy approximately 2% of the sample.

The germline V gene (reference sequence) gives CDR1 as LGHDT and CDR2 as YNNKEL. The trim is 1 base for V and 5 bases for J, with a gap of 15 bases between the germline ends. There are 16 amino acids in the CDR3, from cysteine to phenylalanine inclusive. Only the CDR3 DNA stays, 48 bases, in frame from base 1. The data stem from a study of blood T cells in healthy people across ages (dated by TCRdb to between 2014 and 2017). For the study in its entirety: In model experiments, template switching captured roughly one uniquely barcoded TCR beta cDNA molecule for every two T cells. To track age-related changes in TCR beta repertoire diversity, the study relied on deep sequencing normalized with unique cDNA molecular identifiers. Four age groups were formed from the donors: young (average approximately 16 years), middle-aged (approximately 40), aged (roughly 58) and long-lived (less than 85). To avoid experimental bias, donors of different ages were spread randomly across the sequencing lanes. Using the same blood draw, the study looked at two additional independent replicas of 1 million unique cDNA reads for two donors, one aged 18 to 30 and the other aged 80 or older.

The donors were around 39 Caucasian individuals from Russia, aged 6 to 90 years, who were systemically healthy. Roughly 10 milliliters of peripheral blood were collected from each donor into EDTA-treated Vacutainer tubes. Ficoll-Paque density-gradient centrifugation was used to isolate PBMCs, with at least 7 million per sample. Total RNA was extracted from PBMCs with Trizol reagent, with at least 6 micrograms obtained per sample. For every donor, an aliquot of PBMCs went through flow cytometry to measure the percentages of naive CD45RAhigh/CD27high T cells. Paper-wide results and their limitations: Donor CMV infection status was unknown, potentially confounding age-related changes in expanded clonotypes. Observed TCR beta diversity per million T cells fell roughly linearly with age, and a significant reduction was already apparent by age about 38. There was a strong correlation between observed TCR beta diversity and the percentage of naive T cells measured by flow cytometry. Total diversity estimates from one million sequenced T cells were considered lower bounds and underestimates. Compared with the aged group, more naive CD4+ T cells, fewer expanded clones and increased TCR diversity were shown by the long-lived group, suggesting age selection. Because profiling used bulk unsorted PBMCs, naive and antigen-experienced compartments could not be compared conclusively.

Sequencing used blood. Here the chain combines TRBV3-1 and TRBJ2-1; the D gene assignment is ambiguous. This receptor was obtained from a woman in her forties in good health. Here the CDR3 is given as CASSQGRVRPNNEQFF. The bases read TGTGCCAGCAGCCAAGGTCGGGTCCGCCCCAACAATGAGCAGTTCTTC.